This TCR beta chain derives from a study of blood T cell repertoires in COVID-19. Sequencing was performed with immunoSEQ multiplex PCR; in TCRdb, only in-frame clones are kept and a portion is missing. The data hold 75,000 to 95,000 clones, with 70% to 90% observed a single time. The sequenced sample consisted of peripheral blood. The TCR originated in a woman aged 80 or older with acute or convalescent COVID-19.

The CDR3 coding sequence is TGCGCCAGCAGCCAAGAGGGAAACAGGGGGTACAATGAGCAGTTCTTC. Its translation: CASSQEGNRGYNEQFF. The chain joins TRBV4-1 to TRBJ2-1; 8 bases map to TRBD1. Germline V gene sequence: CDR1 MGHRA, CDR2 YSYEKL. Unmatched junction bases numbered 5, after V lost 0 bases and J lost 4 bases. The CDR3 covers 16 residues.